The rows below give T cell receptor beta chains drawn from one sample of a study of Ad26.COV2.S vaccination and SARS-CoV-2 variants. TCRdb keeps only in-frame clones here, not all; method: immunoSEQ multiplex PCR. The repertoire holds about 480,000 clones, with roughly nine tenths as singletons. This specimen was peripheral blood, taken in a trial of Ad26.COV2.S vaccine versus placebo. The receptors stem from a person aged 18 to 59 who received the Ad26.COV2.S COVID-19 vaccine or a placebo. Both conserved end residues are part of each CDR3. A D gene is named only where the DNA matches it firmly. Clone size appears in some rows only: once, few, many, or a class for an expanded clone.

j_gene,abundance,d_gene,v_gene,CDR3nt,CDR3aa
TRBJ1-1,-,-,TRBV9,TGTGCCAGCAGCGTAGTGGGCCCTGGGGGCACTGAAGCTTTCTTT,CASSVVGPGGTEAFF
TRBJ1-1,-,-,TRBV19,TGTGCCAGTAGCAGTGACAGGCTTAACACTGAAGCTTTCTTT,CASSSDRLNTEAFF
TRBJ2-1,-,TRBD2,TRBV19,TGTGCCAGTAGTCCTAGGGCTAGCGGGCTTAATGAGCAGTTCTTC,CASSPRASGLNEQFF
TRBJ2-7,-,-,TRBV29-1,TGCAGCGCCTCGCTAGCGCCGTCCTACGAGCAGTACTTC,CSASLAPSYEQYF
TRBJ1-1,-,-,TRBV6-6,TGTGCCAGCAGCCGAAACACTGAAGCTTTCTTT,CASSRNTEAFF
TRBJ1-3,-,-,TRBV30,TGTGCCTGGAGTTGGAAGGGAGGCTCTGGAAACACCATATATTTT,CAWSWKGGSGNTIYF
TRBJ1-1,-,TRBD1,TRBV29-1,TGCAGCGTGACCGGGACAGGGAACACTGAAGCTTTCTTT,CSVTGTGNTEAFF
TRBJ2-1,-,-,TRBV2,TGTGCCAGCAGGCCCGACAGAAGCTCCTACAATGAGCAGTTCTTC,CASRPDRSSYNEQFF
TRBJ1-1,-,TRBD1,TRBV6-2/TRBV6-3,TGTGCCAGCAGCCGTCGGACAGGGAACACTGAAGCTTTCTTT,CASSRRTGNTEAFF
TRBJ2-6,once,TRBD1,TRBV5-1,TGCGCCAGCAGCTTCGGGGACAGGACCTCTGGGGCCAACGTCCTGACTTTC,CASSFGDRTSGANVLTF
TRBJ2-3,-,-,TRBV4-1,TGCGCCAGCAGCCAAGTTGGGAGCACAGATACGCAGTATTTT,CASSQVGSTDTQYF
TRBJ2-4,-,TRBD1,TRBV5-5,TGTGCCAGCAGCGAGGGACAGGGGGTTGACATTCAGTACTTC,CASSEGQGVDIQYF
TRBJ2-1,-,TRBD2,TRBV28,TGTGCCAGCTCTACTAGCTGGGGCGGGAGCAGAGAGCAGTTCTTC,CASSTSWGGSREQFF
TRBJ1-5,few,-,TRBV28,TGTGCCAGCAGTGGGGTTCAAGGGCCCCAGCATTTT,CASSGVQGPQHF
TRBJ1-4,-,-,TRBV4-3,TGCGCCAGCAGCCACGGGGGAGAGGATGAAAAACTGTTTTTT,CASSHGGEDEKLFF
TRBJ2-3,-,TRBD2,TRBV2,TGTGCCAGCAGGACGACTAGCGGGACAGATACGCAGTATTTT,CASRTTSGTDTQYF
TRBJ1-4,-,-,TRBV5-1,TGCGCCAGCAGCTCTATTTTAGCGACAGCCCATAATGAAAAACTGTTTTTT,CASSSILATAHNEKLFF
TRBJ2-3,-,-,TRBV5-5,TGTGCCAGCAGGCACACAGATACGCAGTATTTT,CASRHTDTQYF